This T cell receptor beta chain was observed in a study of cytomegalovirus exposure and HLA in healthy donors. This CDR3 comprises 16 residues. Germline V lookup: CDR1 KGHSH, CDR2 LQKENI. J was trimmed by 8 bases and V by 5 bases; bases with no gene match: 14. This clone was picked up a small number of times. The antigen remains unidentified. Regarding the study as a whole: 87-base-pair reads could not separate some V segments, including TRBV6-2 and TRBV6-3. In a later analysis, V- and J-gene trimming of beta chains associated with a DCLRE1C missense variant, replicated independently.

The PCR made use of 60 Vbeta and 13 Jbeta primers. TCRdb's copy holds only in-frame clones and misses some; the assay was immunoSEQ multiplex PCR. The table records about 100,000 clones, around 80% of them present only once. This TCR came from a man aged 25-45 years in good health and CMV-seropositive. Sequenced input: PBMCs. The chain has TRBV18 and TRBJ1-2; 10 bases are a match to TRBD1. The CDR3 is CASSNYHGTGAEGYTF. In DNA form, the CDR3 reads TGTGCCAGCTCAAACTATCACGGGACAGGGGCGGAAGGCTACACCTTC.